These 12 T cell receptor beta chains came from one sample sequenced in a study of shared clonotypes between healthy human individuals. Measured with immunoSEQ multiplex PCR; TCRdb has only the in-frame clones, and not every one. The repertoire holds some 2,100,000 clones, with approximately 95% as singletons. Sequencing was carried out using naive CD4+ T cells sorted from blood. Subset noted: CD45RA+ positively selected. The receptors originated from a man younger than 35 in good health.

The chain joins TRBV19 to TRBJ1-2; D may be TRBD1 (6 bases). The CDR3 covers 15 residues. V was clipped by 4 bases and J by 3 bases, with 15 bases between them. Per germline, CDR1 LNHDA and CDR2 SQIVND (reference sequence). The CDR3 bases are TGTGCCAGTAGTACCGGCCGGGGGGCCGACTATGGCTACACCTTC. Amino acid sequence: CASSTGRGADYGYTF.

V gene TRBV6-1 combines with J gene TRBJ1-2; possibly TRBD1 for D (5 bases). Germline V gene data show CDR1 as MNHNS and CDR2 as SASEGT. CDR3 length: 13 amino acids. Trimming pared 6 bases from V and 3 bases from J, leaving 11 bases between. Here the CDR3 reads CASSQDSYYGYTF. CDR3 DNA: TGTGCCAGCAGCCAAGACAGTTACTATGGCTACACCTTC.

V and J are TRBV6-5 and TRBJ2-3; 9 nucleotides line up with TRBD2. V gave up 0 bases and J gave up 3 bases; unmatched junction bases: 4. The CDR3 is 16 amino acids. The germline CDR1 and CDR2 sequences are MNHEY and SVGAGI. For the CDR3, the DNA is TGTGCCAGCAGTTACTCCCCTAGCGGGATTACAGATACGCAGTATTTT. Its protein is CASSYSPSGITDTQYF.

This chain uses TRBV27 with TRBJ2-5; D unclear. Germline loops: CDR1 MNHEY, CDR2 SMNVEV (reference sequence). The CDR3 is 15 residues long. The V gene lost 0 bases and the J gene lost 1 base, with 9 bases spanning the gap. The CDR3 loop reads CASSLSRQVQETQYF. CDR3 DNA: TGTGCCAGCAGTTTATCGCGGCAAGTCCAAGAGACCCAGTACTTC.

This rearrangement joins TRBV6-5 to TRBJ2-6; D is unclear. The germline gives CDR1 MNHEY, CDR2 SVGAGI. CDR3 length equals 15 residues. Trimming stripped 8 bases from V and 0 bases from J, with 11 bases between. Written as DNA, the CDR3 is TGTGCCAGCCGGGTGACCCGCTCTGGGGCCAACGTCCTGACTTTC. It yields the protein CASRVTRSGANVLTF.

CDR3 amino acids: CASSASDRLETQYF. The DNA of the CDR3 is TGTGCCAGCAGCGCAAGTGACAGGTTGGAGACCCAGTACTTC. The rearrangement links TRBV9 to TRBJ2-5; perhaps TRBD1 as D (6 bases). CDR1 is SGDLS, CDR2 YYNGEE, per germline. Trimming removed 3 bases from V and 5 bases from J, with 14 bases in between. This CDR3 region has 14 residues. The whole variable domain, filled in from reference TRBV9 and TRBJ2-5, reads DSGVTQTPKHLITATGQRVTLRCSPRSGDLSVYWYQQSLDQGLQFLIQYYNGEERAKGNILERFSAQQFPDLHSELNLSSLELGDSALYFCASSASDRLETQYFGPGTRLLVL.

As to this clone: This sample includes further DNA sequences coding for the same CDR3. CDR3 coding DNA: TGTGCCATCAGTGACGGAAATCAGCCCCAGCATTTT. Its protein product is CAISDGNQPQHF. The V call is TRBV10-3, the J call TRBJ1-5; D unresolved. This CDR3 region has 12 residues. V was clipped by 3 bases and J by 4 bases, with 4 bases between them. Germline V CDR1 and CDR2: ENHRY, SYGVKD.

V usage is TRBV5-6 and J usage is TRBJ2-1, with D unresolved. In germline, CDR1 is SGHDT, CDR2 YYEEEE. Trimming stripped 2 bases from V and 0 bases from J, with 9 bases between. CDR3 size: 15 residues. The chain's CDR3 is CASSFLASSYNEQFF. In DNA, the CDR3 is TGTGCCAGCAGCTTTCTTGCAAGCTCCTACAATGAGCAGTTCTTC.

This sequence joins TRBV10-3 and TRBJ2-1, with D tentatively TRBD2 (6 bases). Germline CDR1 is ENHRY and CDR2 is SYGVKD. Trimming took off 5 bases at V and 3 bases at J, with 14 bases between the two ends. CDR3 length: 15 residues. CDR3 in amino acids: CAISLQAGIYNEQFF. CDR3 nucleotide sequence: TGTGCCATCAGTCTTCAAGCGGGTATCTACAATGAGCAGTTCTTC.

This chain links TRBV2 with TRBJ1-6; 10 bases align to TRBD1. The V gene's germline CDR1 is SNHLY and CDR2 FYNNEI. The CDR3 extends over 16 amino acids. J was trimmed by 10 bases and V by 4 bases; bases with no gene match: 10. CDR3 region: CASSGTGGDWRSPLHF. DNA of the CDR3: TGTGCCAGCAGTGGGACAGGGGGGGATTGGAGGTCACCCCTCCACTTT. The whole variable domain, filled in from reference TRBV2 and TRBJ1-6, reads EPEVTQTPSHQVTQMGQEVILRCVPISNHLYFYWYRQILGQKVEFLVSFYNNEISEKSEIFDDQFSVERPDGSNFTLKIRSTKLEDSAMYFCASSGTGGDWRSPLHFGNGTRLTVT.

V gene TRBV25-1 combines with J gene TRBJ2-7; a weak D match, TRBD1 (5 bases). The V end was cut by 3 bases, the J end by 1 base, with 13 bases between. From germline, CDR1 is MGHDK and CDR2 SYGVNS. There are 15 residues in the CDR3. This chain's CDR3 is CASSDQGYRSYEQYF. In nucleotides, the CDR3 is TGTGCCAGCAGTGACCAGGGATATAGGTCCTACGAGCAGTACTTC.

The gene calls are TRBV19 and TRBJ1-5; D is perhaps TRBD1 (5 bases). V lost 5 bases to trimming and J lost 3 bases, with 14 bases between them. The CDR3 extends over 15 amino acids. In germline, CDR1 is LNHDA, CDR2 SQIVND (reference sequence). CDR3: CASSPIGGNNQPQHF. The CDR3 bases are TGTGCCAGTAGTCCAATCGGGGGGAACAATCAGCCCCAGCATTTT.